The clone carrying this T cell receptor beta chain was counted many times. Its antigen is unknown. Gene names are the mouse ones. The read gets to within 4 residues of the CDR3 end, and the germline J gene fills in the rest. Extracted from the samples, RNA was reverse transcribed into cDNA to serve as the sequencing template. TCRdb keeps only in-frame clones here, not all; method: immunoSEQ multiplex PCR. Reported are 20,000 or so clones, none seen only once; the ten largest carry 25% to 40%. The sample is drawn from a study of CD8+ T cells in alopecia areata. Study background: Approximately 7-10-week-old female C3H/HeJ mice were grafted with skin from spontaneously alopecic 6-12-month-old C3H/HeJ graft donors.

Cells from pooled cutaneous lymph nodes were sorted by CD4, CD8alpha, NKG2D, NKG2ACE and other markers. Germline trimming cut 0 bases from V and 2 bases from J; bases unmatched to any gene: 3. Germline-derived CDR1 and CDR2 are SGHSA and FRNQAP. CDR3 length: 16 amino acids. General study results and limits: Higher clonality than in normal scalp was seen in lesional scalp, especially alopecia totalis/universalis. Resident alphabeta T cells of normal skin are also sequenced in scalp samples. Patients shared TCRs less clearly than mice did, possibly for HLA-related reasons.

The sample comprised CD8+ T cells sorted from a lymph node. This chain connects TRBV16 to TRBJ2-3; 9 bases line up with TRBD2. The clonotype was recovered from a C3H/HeJ mouse with alopecia areata. The mouse line has the MHC haplotype H2-k. The CDR3 region is CASSLETGGPAETLYF. Incomplete CDR3 DNA: TGTGCAAGCAGCTTAGAAACTGGGGGGCCTGCAGAA.